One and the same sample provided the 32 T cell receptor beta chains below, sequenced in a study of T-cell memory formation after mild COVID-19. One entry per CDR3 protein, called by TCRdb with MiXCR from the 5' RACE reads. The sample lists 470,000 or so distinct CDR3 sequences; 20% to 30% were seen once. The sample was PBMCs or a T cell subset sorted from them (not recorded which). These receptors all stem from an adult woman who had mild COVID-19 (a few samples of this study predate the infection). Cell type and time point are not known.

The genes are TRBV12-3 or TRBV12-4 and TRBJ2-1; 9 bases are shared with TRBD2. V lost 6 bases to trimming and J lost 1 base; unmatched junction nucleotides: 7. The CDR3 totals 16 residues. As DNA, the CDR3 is TGTGCCAGCAGACGGGACAGCGGGAGGTCCTACAATGAGCAGTTCTTC. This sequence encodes CASRRDSGRSYNEQFF.

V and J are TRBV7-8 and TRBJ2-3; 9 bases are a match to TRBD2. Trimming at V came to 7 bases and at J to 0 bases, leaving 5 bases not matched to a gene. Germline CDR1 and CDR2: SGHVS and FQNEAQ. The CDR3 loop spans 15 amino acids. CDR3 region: CASTFLAGSTDTQYF. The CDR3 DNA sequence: TGTGCCAGCACCTTCCTAGCGGGGAGCACAGATACGCAGTATTTT.

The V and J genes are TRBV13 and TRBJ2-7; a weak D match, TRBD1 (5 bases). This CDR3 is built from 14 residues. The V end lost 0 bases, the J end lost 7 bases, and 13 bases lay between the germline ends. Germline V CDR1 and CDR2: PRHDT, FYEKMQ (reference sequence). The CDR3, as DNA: TGTGCCAGCAGCTTAGGCCAGGGCCTGGGGGAGCAGTACTTC. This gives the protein CASSLGQGLGEQYF.

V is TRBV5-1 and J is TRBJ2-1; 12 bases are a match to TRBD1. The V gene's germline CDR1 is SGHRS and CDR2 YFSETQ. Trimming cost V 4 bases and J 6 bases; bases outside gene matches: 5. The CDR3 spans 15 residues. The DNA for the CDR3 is TGCGCCAGCAGCGGGACAGGGGGCTTTATCAATGAGCAGTTCTTC. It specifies CASSGTGGFINEQFF.

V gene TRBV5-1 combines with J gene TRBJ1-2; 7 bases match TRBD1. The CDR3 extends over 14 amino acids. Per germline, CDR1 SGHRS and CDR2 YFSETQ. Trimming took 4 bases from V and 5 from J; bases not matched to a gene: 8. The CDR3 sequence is CASSTDRPAYGYTF. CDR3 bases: TGCGCCAGCAGCACGGACAGGCCAGCTTATGGCTACACCTTC.

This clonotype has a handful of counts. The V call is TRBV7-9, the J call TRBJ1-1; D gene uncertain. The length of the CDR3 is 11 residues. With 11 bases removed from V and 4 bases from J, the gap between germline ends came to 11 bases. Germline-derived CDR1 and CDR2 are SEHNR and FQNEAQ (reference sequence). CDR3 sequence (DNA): TGTGCCCACGCGGTGGGCACTGAAGCTTTCTTT. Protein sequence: CAHAVGTEAFF.

The CDR3 is CASSYFEGPAETQYF. DNA of the CDR3: TGTGCCAGCAGTTACTTCGAGGGGCCTGCGGAGACCCAGTACTTC. This chain links TRBV6-5 with TRBJ2-5, with D possibly called TRBD1 or TRBD2 (5 bases each). This CDR3 is 15 amino acids long. V was clipped by 1 base and J by 5 bases, with 14 bases between them. Germline CDR1 is MNHEY and CDR2 is SVGAGI.

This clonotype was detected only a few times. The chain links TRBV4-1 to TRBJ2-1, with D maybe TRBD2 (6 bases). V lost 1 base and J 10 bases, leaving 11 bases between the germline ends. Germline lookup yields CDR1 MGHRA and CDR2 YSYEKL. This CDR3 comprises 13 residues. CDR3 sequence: CASSQGTKGEQFF. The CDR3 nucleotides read TGCGCCAGCAGCCAAGGGACTAAAGGCGAGCAGTTCTTC.

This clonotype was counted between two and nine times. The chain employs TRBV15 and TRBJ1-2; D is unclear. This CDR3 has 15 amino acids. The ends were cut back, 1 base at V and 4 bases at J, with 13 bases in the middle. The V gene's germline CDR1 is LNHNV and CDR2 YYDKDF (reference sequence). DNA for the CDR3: TGTGCCACCAGCAGAGCCGGGCGGGTGGGCTATGGCTACACCTTC. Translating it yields CATSRAGRVGYGYTF.

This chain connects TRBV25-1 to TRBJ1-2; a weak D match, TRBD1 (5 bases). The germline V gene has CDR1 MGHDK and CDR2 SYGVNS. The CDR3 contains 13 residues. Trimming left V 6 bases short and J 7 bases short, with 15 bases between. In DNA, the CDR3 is TGTGCCAGCAGCATCGGGGCAATAGGTGGCTACACCTTC. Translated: CASSIGAIGGYTF.

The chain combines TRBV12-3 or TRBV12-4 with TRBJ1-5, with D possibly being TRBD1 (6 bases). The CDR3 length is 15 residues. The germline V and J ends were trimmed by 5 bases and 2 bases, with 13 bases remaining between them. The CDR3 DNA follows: TGTGCCAGCAGTGACAGGCCTTCGGGCAATCAGCCCCAGCATTTT. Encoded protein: CASSDRPSGNQPQHF.

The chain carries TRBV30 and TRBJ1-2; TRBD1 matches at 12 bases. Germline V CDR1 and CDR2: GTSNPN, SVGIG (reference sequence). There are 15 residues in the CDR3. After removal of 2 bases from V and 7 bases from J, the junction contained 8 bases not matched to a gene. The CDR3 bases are TGTGCCTGGAGTAGAGCCGGGACAGGGGGCCTTGGCTACACCTTC. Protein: CAWSRAGTGGLGYTF.

The CDR3 DNA is TGCAGCGTTGAACGGGAGTTGGAGACCCAGTACTTC. It translates to CSVERELETQYF. The chain combines TRBV29-1 with TRBJ2-5; a possible D gene is TRBD2 (6 bases). The CDR3 extends over 12 amino acids. The V gene's germline CDR1 is SQVTM and CDR2 ANQGSEA. The V end was cut by 2 bases, the J end by 5 bases, with 9 bases between.

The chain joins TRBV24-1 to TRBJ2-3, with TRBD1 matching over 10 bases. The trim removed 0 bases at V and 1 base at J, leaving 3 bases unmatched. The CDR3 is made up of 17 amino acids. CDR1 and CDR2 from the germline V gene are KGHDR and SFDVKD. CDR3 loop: CATSDLSGTGGTDTQYF. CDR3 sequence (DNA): TGTGCCACCAGTGATTTGTCCGGGACAGGGGGCACAGATACGCAGTATTTT.

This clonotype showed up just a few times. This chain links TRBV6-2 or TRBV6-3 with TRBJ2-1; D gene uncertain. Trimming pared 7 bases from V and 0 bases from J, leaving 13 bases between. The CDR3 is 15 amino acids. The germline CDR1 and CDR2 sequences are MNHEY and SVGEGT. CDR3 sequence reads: CASNRVGLSYNEQFF. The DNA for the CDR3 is TGTGCCAGCAATCGCGTTGGGCTCTCCTACAATGAGCAGTTCTTC.

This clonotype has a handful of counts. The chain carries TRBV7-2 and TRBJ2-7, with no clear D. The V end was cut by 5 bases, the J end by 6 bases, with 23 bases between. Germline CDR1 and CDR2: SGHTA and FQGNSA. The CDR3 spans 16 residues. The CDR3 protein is CASSQSLVQTSLEQYF. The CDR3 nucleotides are TGTGCCAGCAGCCAGTCCTTGGTGCAGACTTCGCTCGAGCAGTACTTC. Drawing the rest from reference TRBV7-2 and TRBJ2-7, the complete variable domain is GAGVSQSPSNKVTEKGKDVELRCDPISGHTALYWYRQSLGQGLEFLIYFQGNSAPDKSGLPSDRFSAERTGGSVSTLTIQRTQQEDSAVYLCASSQSLVQTSLEQYFGPGTRLTVT.

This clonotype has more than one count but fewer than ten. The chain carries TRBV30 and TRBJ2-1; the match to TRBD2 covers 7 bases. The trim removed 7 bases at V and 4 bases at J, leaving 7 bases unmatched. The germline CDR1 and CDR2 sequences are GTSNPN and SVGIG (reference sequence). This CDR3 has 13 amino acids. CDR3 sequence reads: CASWLAEYNEQFF. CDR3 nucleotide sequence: TGTGCCTCCTGGCTAGCGGAGTACAATGAGCAGTTCTTC.

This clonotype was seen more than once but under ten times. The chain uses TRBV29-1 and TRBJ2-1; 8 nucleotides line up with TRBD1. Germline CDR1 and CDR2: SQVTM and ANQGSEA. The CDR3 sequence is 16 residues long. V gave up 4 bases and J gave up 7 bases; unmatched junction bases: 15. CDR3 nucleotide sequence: TGCAGCGTTGCCCCCCGACGGACAGGGATAACTAATGAGCAGTTCTTC. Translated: CSVAPRRTGITNEQFF.

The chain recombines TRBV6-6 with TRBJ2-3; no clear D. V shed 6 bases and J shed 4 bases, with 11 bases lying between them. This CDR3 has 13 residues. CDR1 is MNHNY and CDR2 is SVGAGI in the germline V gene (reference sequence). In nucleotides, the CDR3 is TGTGCCAGCAGGGGTTCTAGGGCAGATACGCAGTATTTT. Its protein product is CASRGSRADTQYF.

CDR3: CASSWTGNTEAFF. CDR3 DNA: TGTGCCAGCAGTTGGACAGGGAACACTGAAGCTTTCTTT. The genes are TRBV12-3 or TRBV12-4 and TRBJ1-1; TRBD1 agrees at 7 bases. Trimming removed 4 bases from V and 1 base from J; junction bases left unmatched: 0. CDR3 length: 13 residues.

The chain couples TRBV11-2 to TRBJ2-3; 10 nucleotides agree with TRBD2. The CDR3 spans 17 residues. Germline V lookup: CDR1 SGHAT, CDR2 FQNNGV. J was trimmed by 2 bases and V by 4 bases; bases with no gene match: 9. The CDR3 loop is CASSSPFSGGTTDTQYF. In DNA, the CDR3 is TGTGCCAGCAGCTCACCCTTTAGCGGGGGGACCACAGATACGCAGTATTTT.

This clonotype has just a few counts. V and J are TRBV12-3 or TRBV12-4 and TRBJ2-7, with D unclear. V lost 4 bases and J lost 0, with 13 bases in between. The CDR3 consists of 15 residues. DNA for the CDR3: TGTGCCAGCAGTTATGGTTTGGTTAGCTCCTACGAGCAGTACTTC. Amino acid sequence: CASSYGLVSSYEQYF.

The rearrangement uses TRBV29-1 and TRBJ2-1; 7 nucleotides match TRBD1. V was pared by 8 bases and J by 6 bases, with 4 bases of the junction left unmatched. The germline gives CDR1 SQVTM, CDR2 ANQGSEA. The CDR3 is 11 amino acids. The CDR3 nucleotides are TGCAGCCATGACAGGGTCAATGAGCAGTTCTTC. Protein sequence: CSHDRVNEQFF.

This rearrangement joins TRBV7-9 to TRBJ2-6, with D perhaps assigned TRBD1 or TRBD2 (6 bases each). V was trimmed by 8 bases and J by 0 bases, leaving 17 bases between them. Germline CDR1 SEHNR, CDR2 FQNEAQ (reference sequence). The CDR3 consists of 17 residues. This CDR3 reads CASVPGAYLSGANVLTF. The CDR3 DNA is TGTGCCAGCGTCCCGGGGGCCTATCTCTCTGGGGCCAACGTCCTGACTTTC.

The CDR3: CASSQGSYGRPGNTEAFF. The CDR3 nucleotides read TGTGCCAGCAGCCAAGGGTCGTACGGGCGACCGGGGAACACTGAAGCTTTCTTT. The chain employs TRBV4-2 and TRBJ1-1; D is unclear. The germline V and J ends were trimmed by 1 base and 1 base, with 19 bases remaining between them. The length of the CDR3 is 18 residues. Germline V gives CDR1 LGHNA, CDR2 YNFKEQ.

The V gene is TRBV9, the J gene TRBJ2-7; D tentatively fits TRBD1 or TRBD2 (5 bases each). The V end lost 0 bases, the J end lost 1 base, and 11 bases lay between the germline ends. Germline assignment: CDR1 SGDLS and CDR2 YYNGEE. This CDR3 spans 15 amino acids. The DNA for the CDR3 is TGTGCCAGCAGCGTAGGAGGGACCCAGTCCTACGAGCAGTACTTC. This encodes CASSVGGTQSYEQYF.

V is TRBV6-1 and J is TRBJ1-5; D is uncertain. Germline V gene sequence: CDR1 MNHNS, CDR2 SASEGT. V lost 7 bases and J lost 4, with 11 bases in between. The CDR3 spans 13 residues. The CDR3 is CASTVESNQPQHF. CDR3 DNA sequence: TGTGCCAGCACCGTTGAAAGTAATCAGCCCCAGCATTTT.

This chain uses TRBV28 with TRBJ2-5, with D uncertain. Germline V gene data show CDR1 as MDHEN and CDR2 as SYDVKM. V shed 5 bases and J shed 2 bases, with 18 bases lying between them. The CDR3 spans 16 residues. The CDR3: CASSPRTWLQQETQYF. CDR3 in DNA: TGTGCCAGCAGTCCCCGGACGTGGCTCCAACAAGAGACCCAGTACTTC.

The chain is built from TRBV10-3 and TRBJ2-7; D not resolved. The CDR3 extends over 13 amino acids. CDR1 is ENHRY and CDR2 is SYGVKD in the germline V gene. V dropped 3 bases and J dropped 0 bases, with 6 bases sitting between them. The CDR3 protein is CAISEAGSYEQYF. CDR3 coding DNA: TGTGCCATCAGTGAAGCCGGCTCCTACGAGCAGTACTTC.

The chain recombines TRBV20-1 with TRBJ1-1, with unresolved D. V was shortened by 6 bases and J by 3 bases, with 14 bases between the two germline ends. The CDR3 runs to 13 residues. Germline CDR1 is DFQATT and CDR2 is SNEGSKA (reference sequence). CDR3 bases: TGCAGTGCGCGGGGTCCGGCGGACACTGAAGCTTTCTTT. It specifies CSARGPADTEAFF.

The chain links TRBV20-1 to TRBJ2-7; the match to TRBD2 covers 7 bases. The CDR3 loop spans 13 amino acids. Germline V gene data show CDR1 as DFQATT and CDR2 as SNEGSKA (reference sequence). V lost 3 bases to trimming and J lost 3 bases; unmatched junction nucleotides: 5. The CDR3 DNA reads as TGCAGTGCTAGGGGCGGGAGCGGCTACGAGCAGTACTTC. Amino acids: CSARGGSGYEQYF.

The CDR3 loop reads CASSLAGGFDNEQFF. The CDR3, as DNA: TGTGCCAGCAGCTTAGCGGGGGGGTTCGACAATGAGCAGTTCTTC. V gene TRBV7-3 combines with J gene TRBJ2-1; TRBD2 matches 9 bases. The V segment lost 2 bases and the J segment 5 bases; nucleotides outside the gene matches: 4. Germline V gene data show CDR1 as SGHTA and CDR2 as FQGTGA. CDR3 size: 15 residues. The full variable domain, its missing parts supplied by reference TRBV7-3 and TRBJ2-1, is GAGVSQTPSNKVTEKGKYVELRCDPISGHTALYWYRQSLGQGPEFLIYFQGTGAADDSGLPNDRFFAVRPEGSVSTLKIQRTERGDSAVYLCASSLAGGFDNEQFFGPGTRLTVL.